Following are 26 T cell receptor beta chains from one sample sequenced in a study of pediatric ulcerative colitis. Libraries were prepared by immunoSEQ multiplex PCR; TCRdb keeps only in-frame clonotypes and omits some of them. The sample records approximately 38,000 clones, 75% being singletons. The rectum was sampled with one to two pinch biopsies at colonoscopy. What was sequenced was gut tissue. All receptors derive from a boy under 18 with severe ulcerative colitis.

This clone was counted a single time. The gene calls are TRBV6-4 and TRBJ1-1; D is uncertain. There are 13 residues in the CDR3. Germline V gene lookup returns CDR1 MRHNA and CDR2 SNTAGT. Trimming took off 4 bases at V and 3 bases at J, with 9 bases between the two ends. CDR3 residues: CASSVSAYTEAFF. The CDR3, as DNA: TGTGCCAGCAGTGTCTCAGCGTACACTGAAGCTTTCTTT.

This sequence joins TRBV19 and TRBJ2-5; D gene uncertain. The CDR3 has 12 amino acids. The germline gives CDR1 LNHDA, CDR2 SQIVND (reference sequence). Deletions cut 6 bases from V and 4 bases from J, with 9 bases between. The CDR3 DNA follows: TGTGCCAGTAGACAGTCGGGAGAGACCCAGTACTTC. This translates into CASRQSGETQYF.

The table lists this clone with a count of one. The chain uses TRBV6-6 and TRBJ2-7; 10 bases align to TRBD1. The V and J ends lost 2 bases and 1 base, in that order; junction bases with no gene match: 5. The CDR3 has 16 amino acids. Per the germline V gene, CDR1 is MNHNY and CDR2 is SVGAGI (reference sequence). This CDR3 is CASSYLDRGLSYEQYF. CDR3 nucleotides: TGTGCCAGCAGTTACCTGGACAGGGGGTTATCCTACGAGCAGTACTTC.

The CDR3 loop is CAWHPGGGQDTQYF. DNA of the CDR3: TGTGCCTGGCATCCCGGGGGGGGTCAGGATACGCAGTATTTT. The chain employs TRBV30 and TRBJ2-3, with TRBD2 matching 8 bases. Germline lookup yields CDR1 GTSNPN and CDR2 SVGIG (reference sequence). V dropped 5 bases and J dropped 6; count of bases not matched to a gene: 10. The CDR3 is 14 residues long. The whole variable domain, filled in from reference TRBV30 and TRBJ2-3, reads SQTIHQWPATLVQPVGSPLSLECTVEGTSNPNLYWYRQAAGRGLQLLFYSVGIGQISSEVPQNLSASRPQDRQFILSSKKLLLSDSGFYLCAWHPGGGQDTQYFGPGTRLTVL.

J is TRBJ1-5 and V is TRBV28; possibly TRBD1 for D (6 bases). V dropped 6 bases and J dropped 4 bases, with 22 bases sitting between them. Germline CDR1 is MDHEN and CDR2 is SYDVKM. This CDR3 is built from 17 residues. The CDR3 DNA is TGTGCCAGCAGCCTAGTGCAGCGGGGACAAGGAAATCAGCCCCAGCATTTT. Protein sequence: CASSLVQRGQGNQPQHF.

Only a few counts were recorded for this clone. The chain joins TRBV5-1 to TRBJ1-1, with 8 bases identical to TRBD1. This CDR3 has 13 residues. With V trimmed by 2 bases and J by 5 bases, 2 bases remained unmatched. Germline V gene sequence: CDR1 SGHRS, CDR2 YFSETQ. CDR3 in DNA: TGCGCCAGCAGCTTCCAGGGGGCGACTGAAGCTTTCTTT. Translated, it gives CASSFQGATEAFF.

V and J are TRBV7-2 and TRBJ2-3, with D maybe TRBD2 (5 bases). V gave up 5 bases and J gave up 0 bases, with 15 bases separating them. Looked up from germline, CDR1 is SGHTA and CDR2 is FQGNSA. The length of the CDR3 is 16 residues. The CDR3 reads CASSRNSGTSTDTQYF. The DNA for the CDR3 is TGTGCCAGCAGCCGGAACAGCGGAACTAGCACAGATACGCAGTATTTT.

The chain employs TRBV10-3 and TRBJ2-7, with D possibly being TRBD2 (6 bases). Germline values: CDR1 ENHRY, CDR2 SYGVKD. The CDR3 runs 13 residues. With 5 bases removed from V and 2 bases from J, the gap between germline ends came to 10 bases. The CDR3 bases are TGTGCCATCAGTTCGGGGGACCCCTACGAGCAGTACTTC. This encodes CAISSGDPYEQYF.

The rearrangement links TRBV2 to TRBJ2-1; 9 positions match TRBD1. This CDR3 has 16 amino acids. V shed 6 bases and J 1 base; nucleotides not matched to a gene: 7. Germline CDR1 reads SNHLY; CDR2 reads FYNNEI. The CDR3 reads CASSLQGASSYNEQFF. The CDR3 bases are TGTGCCAGCAGCTTACAGGGGGCTAGTTCCTACAATGAGCAGTTCTTC.

V usage is TRBV19 and J usage is TRBJ1-2; D ambiguous. V was shortened by 6 bases and J by 7 bases, with 21 bases between the two germline ends. Germline values: CDR1 LNHDA, CDR2 SQIVND (reference sequence). The CDR3 contains 15 residues. CDR3 in amino acids: CASRPFAELARGYTF. In nucleotides, the CDR3 is TGTGCCAGTAGGCCATTCGCAGAATTGGCGCGTGGCTACACCTTC. Looking up the rest from reference TRBV19 and TRBJ1-2 gives the full variable domain: DGGITQSPKYLFRKEGQNVTLSCEQNLNHDAMYWYRQDPGQGLRLIYYSQIVNDFQKGDIAEGYSVSREKKESFPLTVTSAQKNPTAFYLCASRPFAELARGYTFGSGTRLTVV.

This clone appeared once. The gene calls are TRBV19 and TRBJ1-2; 7 nucleotides match TRBD1. Trimming took 7 bases from V and 4 from J; bases not matched to a gene: 9. CDR3 length equals 14 residues. Germline loops: CDR1 LNHDA, CDR2 SQIVND (reference sequence). CDR3 in DNA: TGTGCCAGTACGAGCACCGGGACAGTCTATGGCTACACCTTC. Translated: CASTSTGTVYGYTF.

V is TRBV29-1 and J is TRBJ2-1, with 7 nucleotides matching TRBD1. The trim removed 6 bases at V and 12 bases at J, leaving 17 bases unmatched. This CDR3 spans 14 amino acids. Germline V gene data show CDR1 as SQVTM and CDR2 as ANQGSEA. CDR3 residues: CSVPGQVGMIGQFF. The CDR3 bases are TGCAGCGTCCCAGGACAGGTTGGAATGATAGGGCAGTTCTTC.

The V call is TRBV28, the J call TRBJ2-7; no clear D gene. Germline V gene lookup returns CDR1 MDHEN and CDR2 SYDVKM. Trimming left V 2 bases short and J 2 bases short, with 4 bases between. The CDR3 is 12 residues long. The CDR3 nucleotides are TGTGCCAGCAGTTTACAGGCCTACGAGCAGTACTTC. Its translation: CASSLQAYEQYF. The whole variable domain, filled in from reference TRBV28 and TRBJ2-7, reads DVKVTQSSRYLVKRTGEKVFLECVQDMDHENMFWYRQDPGLGLRLIYFSYDVKMKEKGDIPEGYSVSREKKERFSLILESASTNQTSMYLCASSLQAYEQYFGPGTRLTVT.

This clone turned up a few times. This chain uses TRBV18 with TRBJ2-1; possibly TRBD2 for D (6 bases). Between the trimmed V and J ends, which lost 5 bases and 9 bases, there was a span of 17 bases. The CDR3 consists of 14 residues. Germline loops: CDR1 KGHSH, CDR2 LQKENI. Here the CDR3 DNA reads TGTGCCAGCTCAAAGGGAGGTAGTCTTATTGAGCAGTTCTTC. Protein sequence: CASSKGGSLIEQFF.

V is TRBV9 and J is TRBJ2-3; D unresolved. The CDR3 has 12 amino acids. V lost 0 bases to trimming and J lost 4 bases, with 3 bases between them. CDR1 SGDLS and CDR2 YYNGEE come from the germline V gene. The chain's CDR3 is CASSVGADTQYF. The CDR3 DNA is TGTGCCAGCAGCGTAGGCGCAGATACGCAGTATTTT.

The CDR3, as DNA: TGTGCCAGCAGCTTTTGGGGGGGAGACCAGCCCCAGCATTTT. This translates into CASSFWGGDQPQHF. The chain carries TRBV5-6 and TRBJ1-5, with TRBD1 as a possible D gene (5 bases). CDR3 length equals 14 residues. V was shortened by 2 bases and J by 7 bases, with 13 bases between the two germline ends. Germline V CDR1 and CDR2: SGHDT, YYEEEE.

This chain uses TRBV12-5 with TRBJ1-1; possibly TRBD1 for D (5 bases). V lost 0 bases to trimming and J lost 6 bases, with 11 bases between them. This CDR3 comprises 14 residues. CDR1 LGHNT and CDR2 FRNRAP come from the germline V gene. DNA of the CDR3: TGTGCTAGTGGTTTGGTACCGGGGGGTTCTGAAGCTTTCTTT. It specifies CASGLVPGGSEAFF. The variable domain in full, with the rest retrieved from reference TRBV12-5 and TRBJ1-1, is DARVTQTPRHKVTEMGQEVTMRCQPILGHNTVFWYRQTMMQGLELLAYFRNRAPLDDSGMPKDRFSAEMPDATLATLKIQPSEPRDSAVYFCASGLVPGGSEAFFGQGTRLTVV.

This clone turned up a few times. The chain couples TRBV7-9 to TRBJ1-4; D not resolved. Per the germline V gene, CDR1 is SEHNR and CDR2 is FQNEAQ (reference sequence). The CDR3 is made up of 12 amino acids. V lost 1 base and J lost 14, with 11 bases in between. Here the CDR3 reads CASSLETPLLFF. The CDR3 region has the DNA TGTGCCAGCAGCTTAGAAACACCCCTGCTGTTTTTT. The variable domain in full, completed from reference TRBV7-9 and TRBJ1-4, reads DTGVSQNPRHKITKRGQNVTFRCDPISEHNRLYWYRQTLGQGPEFLTYFQNEAQLEKSRLLSDRFSAERPKGSFSTLEIQRTEQGDSAMYLCASSLETPLLFFGSGTQLSVL.

Comments on this clone: At one end, the junction sequence differs from germline, possibly due to a read error. This chain joins TRBV20-1 and TRBJ1-1; 7 nucleotides line up with TRBD1. CDR1 DFQATT and CDR2 SNEGSKA come from the germline V gene (reference sequence). This CDR3 contains 11 residues. CDR3 protein: CSAPRQGKIVF. For the CDR3, the DNA is TGCAGTGCGCCCCGACAGGGAAAGATTGTGTTT.

V gene TRBV6-6 combines with J gene TRBJ1-4; unclear D gene. Germline V gives CDR1 MNHNY, CDR2 SVGAGI (reference sequence). This CDR3 comprises 15 residues. V dropped 4 bases and J dropped 0 bases, with 9 bases sitting between them. CDR3 bases: TGTGCCAGCAGTTGGCGGGAGGCAACTAATGAAAAACTGTTTTTT. The encoded protein is CASSWREATNEKLFF.

A single count supports this clone. The chain has TRBV5-5 and TRBJ1-5, with no clear D. The germline CDR1 and CDR2 sequences are SGHKS and YYEKEE (reference sequence). This CDR3 has 13 amino acids. V lost 0 bases, J lost 7 bases, and 8 bases lay in between. The CDR3 sequence is CASSLAGIQPQHF. CDR3 sequence (DNA): TGTGCCAGCAGCTTGGCCGGGATACAGCCCCAGCATTTT.

CDR3 protein: CASTGQTEAFF. DNA of the CDR3: TGTGCCAGCACCGGCCAGACTGAAGCTTTCTTT. V usage is TRBV28 and J usage is TRBJ1-1, with D unresolved. V lost 7 bases, J lost 5 bases, and 8 bases lay in between. Per the germline V gene, CDR1 is MDHEN and CDR2 is SYDVKM. This CDR3 contains 11 residues.

The rearrangement uses TRBV5-4 and TRBJ2-7; TRBD1 might be the D (5 bases). Trimming took 3 bases from V and 3 from J, leaving 16 bases between them. Germline CDR1 is SGHNT and CDR2 is YYREEE (reference sequence). The CDR3 contains 15 residues. The CDR3 region is CASSSPATDSYEQYF. CDR3 DNA sequence: TGTGCCAGCAGCTCACCAGCTACTGACAGCTACGAGCAGTACTTC.

This clone was picked up a small number of times. This chain uses TRBV2 with TRBJ1-1; 10 bases are a match to TRBD1. V trimming: 0 bases; J trimming: 5 bases; junction bases outside the gene matches: 0. CDR3 length: 14 amino acids. CDR1 SNHLY and CDR2 FYNNEI come from the germline V gene. The chain's CDR3 is CASSEAGQGTEAFF. The DNA for the CDR3 is TGTGCCAGCAGTGAAGCGGGACAGGGGACTGAAGCTTTCTTT.

The V call is TRBV27, the J call TRBJ2-7; 12 nucleotides line up with TRBD2. Germline lookup yields CDR1 MNHEY and CDR2 SMNVEV (reference sequence). This CDR3 is 16 amino acids long. Losses at the gene ends were 6 bases for V and 4 bases for J; bases not matched to a gene: 10. CDR3 amino acids: CASSVTSGGGRYEQYF. The CDR3 DNA reads as TGTGCCAGCAGCGTGACTAGCGGGGGAGGTCGGTACGAGCAGTACTTC.

The V and J genes are TRBV19 and TRBJ1-2; possibly TRBD1 for D (5 bases). The V and J ends lost 6 bases and 2 bases respectively, with 16 bases between them. The V gene's germline CDR1 is LNHDA and CDR2 SQIVND (reference sequence). The CDR3 length is 15 residues. The CDR3 sequence: CASSLGVASNYGYTF. The CDR3 DNA is TGTGCCAGTAGCCTGGGGGTGGCCTCCAACTATGGCTACACCTTC.